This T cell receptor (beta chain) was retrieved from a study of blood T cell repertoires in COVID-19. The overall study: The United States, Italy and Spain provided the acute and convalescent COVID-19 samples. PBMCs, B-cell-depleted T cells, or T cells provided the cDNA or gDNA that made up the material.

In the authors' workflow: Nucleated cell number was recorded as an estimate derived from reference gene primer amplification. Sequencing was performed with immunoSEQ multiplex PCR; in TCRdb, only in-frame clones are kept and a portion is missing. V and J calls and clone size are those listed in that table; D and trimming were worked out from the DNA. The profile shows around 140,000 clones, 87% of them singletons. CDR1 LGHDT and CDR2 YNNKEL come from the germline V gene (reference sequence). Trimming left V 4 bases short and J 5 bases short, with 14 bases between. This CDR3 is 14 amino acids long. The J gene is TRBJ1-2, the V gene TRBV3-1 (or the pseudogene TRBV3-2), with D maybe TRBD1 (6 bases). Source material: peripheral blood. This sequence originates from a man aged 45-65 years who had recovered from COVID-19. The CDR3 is CASSPGQGPYGYTF. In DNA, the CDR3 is TGTGCCAGCAGCCCTGGCCAGGGGCCATATGGCTACACCTTC.